The rows below give T cell receptor beta chains drawn from one sample of a study of blood T cell repertoires in COVID-19. The data were produced by immunoSEQ multiplex PCR, yet TCRdb's version contains in-frame clones alone and is incomplete. The sample consists of about 140,000 clones, around nine tenths of them appearing once. The sequenced sample consisted of peripheral blood. These receptors were obtained from a woman in her forties or fifties with acute or convalescent COVID-19. Each CDR3 is given with its conserved first and last residue. The D gene is left open where the match is weak. Size values are once, few and many counts, or a class for expanded clones, and some rows have none.

d_call: .
clone_size: .
cdr3_length: 13
v_call: TRBV15
j_call: TRBJ2-7
cdr3_aa: CATSRDGDSAVVF
cdr3_nt: TGTGCCACCAGCAGAGACGGAGACAGCGCAGTTGTCTTC

d_call: TRBD2
clone_size: .
cdr3_length: 16
v_call: TRBV6-6
j_call: TRBJ2-1
cdr3_aa: CASRSSGGLFYNEQFF
cdr3_nt: TGTGCCAGCAGATCTAGCGGGGGGTTGTTTTACAATGAGCAGTTCTTC

d_call: .
clone_size: .
cdr3_length: 12
v_call: TRBV27
j_call: TRBJ1-1
cdr3_aa: CATHGENTEAFF
cdr3_nt: TGTGCCACACACGGGGAGAACACTGAAGCTTTCTTT

d_call: .
clone_size: .
cdr3_length: 12
v_call: TRBV19
j_call: TRBJ1-2
cdr3_aa: CASRPGNYGYTF
cdr3_nt: TGTGCCAGTAGACCCGGGAACTATGGCTACACCTTC

d_call: TRBD2
clone_size: once
cdr3_length: 17
v_call: TRBV3-1/TRBV3-2
j_call: TRBJ2-3
cdr3_aa: CASSQVGSGANTDTQYF
cdr3_nt: TGTGCCAGCAGCCAGGTTGGTAGCGGGGCTAACACAGATACGCAGTATTTT

d_call: .
clone_size: .
cdr3_length: 15
v_call: TRBV5-1
j_call: TRBJ1-2
cdr3_aa: CASSLYVYNNYGYTF
cdr3_nt: TGCGCCAGCAGCTTGTACGTTTACAATAACTATGGCTACACCTTC

d_call: TRBD2
clone_size: .
cdr3_length: 15
v_call: TRBV5-4
j_call: TRBJ2-7
cdr3_aa: CASTNAGLADYEQYF
cdr3_nt: TGTGCCAGCACCAATGCGGGACTAGCGGATTACGAGCAGTACTTC

d_call: TRBD2
clone_size: .
cdr3_length: 16
v_call: TRBV5-4
j_call: TRBJ2-3
cdr3_aa: CASSLELAGGSDTQYF
cdr3_nt: TGTGCCAGCAGCTTGGAGCTAGCGGGAGGCTCAGATACGCAGTATTTT

d_call: TRBD1
clone_size: .
cdr3_length: 15
v_call: TRBV27
j_call: TRBJ2-7
cdr3_aa: CASSRTGLSSYEQYF
cdr3_nt: TGTGCCAGCAGTAGGACAGGGCTAAGCTCCTACGAGCAGTACTTC

d_call: .
clone_size: .
cdr3_length: 14
v_call: TRBV9
j_call: TRBJ1-2
cdr3_aa: CASTEGGANYGYTF
cdr3_nt: TGTGCCAGCACCGAGGGAGGAGCGAACTATGGCTACACCTTC

d_call: .
clone_size: .
cdr3_length: 14
v_call: TRBV7-9
j_call: TRBJ1-2
cdr3_aa: CASSLSAGSYGYTF
cdr3_nt: TGTGCCAGCAGCTTAAGTGCCGGGTCATATGGCTACACCTTC

d_call: .
clone_size: .
cdr3_length: 12
v_call: TRBV7-9
j_call: TRBJ2-5
cdr3_aa: CASSLVAETQYF
cdr3_nt: TGTGCCAGCAGCTTAGTTGCGGAGACCCAGTACTTC

d_call: .
clone_size: .
cdr3_length: 14
v_call: TRBV7-2
j_call: TRBJ1-3
cdr3_aa: CASSFGTIGNTIYF
cdr3_nt: TGTGCCAGCAGCTTCGGGACAATAGGAAACACCATATATTTT

d_call: .
clone_size: once
cdr3_length: 15
v_call: TRBV5-1
j_call: TRBJ1-4
cdr3_aa: CASSEGVTTNEKLFF
cdr3_nt: TGCGCCAGCAGCGAGGGTGTAACGACTAATGAAAAACTGTTTTTT

d_call: TRBD1
clone_size: .
cdr3_length: 15
v_call: TRBV4-1
j_call: TRBJ1-1
cdr3_aa: CASSQFPHGQDEAFF
cdr3_nt: TGCGCCAGCAGCCAATTTCCGCATGGACAGGATGAAGCTTTCTTT

d_call: .
clone_size: .
cdr3_length: 12
v_call: TRBV18
j_call: TRBJ1-2
cdr3_aa: CASSPGEHGYTF
cdr3_nt: TGTGCCAGCTCACCAGGGGAGCATGGCTACACCTTC

d_call: TRBD2
clone_size: .
cdr3_length: 15
v_call: TRBV7-7
j_call: TRBJ2-5
cdr3_aa: CASSSGLAISETQYF
cdr3_nt: TGTGCTAGCAGCTCGGGACTAGCGATCTCAGAGACCCAGTACTTC

d_call: .
clone_size: .
cdr3_length: 12
v_call: TRBV7-8
j_call: TRBJ1-1
cdr3_aa: CASSLSQVEAFF
cdr3_nt: TGTGCCAGCAGCTTATCACAGGTCGAAGCTTTCTTT

d_call: .
clone_size: .
cdr3_length: 17
v_call: TRBV4-1
j_call: TRBJ1-5
cdr3_aa: CASSQEYEGTPNQPQHF
cdr3_nt: TGCGCCAGCAGCCAAGAATATGAGGGGACACCAAATCAGCCCCAGCATTTT

d_call: .
clone_size: .
cdr3_length: 12
v_call: TRBV19
j_call: TRBJ2-1
cdr3_aa: CASSITPGEQFF
cdr3_nt: TGTGCCAGTAGTATCACCCCAGGGGAGCAGTTCTTC

d_call: TRBD1
clone_size: .
cdr3_length: 16
v_call: TRBV18
j_call: TRBJ1-2
cdr3_aa: CASSPRRDSHNYGYTF
cdr3_nt: TGTGCCAGCTCACCACGAAGGGACAGCCATAACTATGGCTACACCTTC

d_call: TRBD2
clone_size: .
cdr3_length: 15
v_call: TRBV10-3
j_call: TRBJ2-5
cdr3_aa: CAIREGGPGQETQYF
cdr3_nt: TGTGCCATCCGAGAGGGAGGGCCGGGGCAAGAGACCCAGTACTTC

d_call: .
clone_size: .
cdr3_length: 12
v_call: TRBV18
j_call: TRBJ1-1
cdr3_aa: CASSLEGTEAFF
cdr3_nt: TGTGCCAGCTCCCTTGAGGGCACTGAAGCTTTCTTT

d_call: .
clone_size: .
cdr3_length: 13
v_call: TRBV18
j_call: TRBJ1-5
cdr3_aa: CASSPTQQQPQHF
cdr3_nt: TGTGCCAGCTCACCCACCCAACAGCAGCCCCAGCATTTT

d_call: .
clone_size: .
cdr3_length: 15
v_call: TRBV27
j_call: TRBJ1-5
cdr3_aa: CASSQSRGDNQPQHF
cdr3_nt: TGTGCCAGCAGTCAATCCAGGGGTGACAATCAGCCCCAGCATTTT

d_call: .
clone_size: .
cdr3_length: 11
v_call: TRBV19
j_call: TRBJ1-2
cdr3_aa: CASTIGVAPRF
cdr3_nt: TGTGCCAGTACCATCGGGGTCGCACCCCGTTTC

d_call: .
clone_size: .
cdr3_length: 14
v_call: TRBV2
j_call: TRBJ2-1
cdr3_aa: CASSADSSYNEQFF
cdr3_nt: TGTGCCAGCAGTGCGGACAGCTCCTACAATGAGCAGTTCTTC

d_call: TRBD1
clone_size: .
cdr3_length: 15
v_call: TRBV19
j_call: TRBJ1-5
cdr3_aa: CASSIDHDRAQPQHF
cdr3_nt: TGTGCCAGTAGTATAGATCATGACAGGGCTCAGCCCCAGCATTTT

d_call: .
clone_size: .
cdr3_length: 13
v_call: TRBV25-1
j_call: TRBJ1-2
cdr3_aa: CASSDSGGYGYTF
cdr3_nt: TGTGCCAGCAGTGACAGTGGCGGGTATGGCTACACCTTC

d_call: TRBD1
clone_size: .
cdr3_length: 17
v_call: TRBV5-1
j_call: TRBJ1-4
cdr3_aa: CASSQSTGGSTNEKLFF
cdr3_nt: TGCGCCAGCAGCCAGTCGACAGGGGGCTCAACTAATGAAAAACTGTTTTTT

d_call: .
clone_size: .
cdr3_length: 16
v_call: TRBV18
j_call: TRBJ2-6
cdr3_aa: CASSPEISSGANVLTF
cdr3_nt: TGTGCCAGCTCACCGGAGATAAGCTCTGGGGCCAACGTCCTGACTTTC

d_call: .
clone_size: few
cdr3_length: 12
v_call: TRBV6-6
j_call: TRBJ1-1
cdr3_aa: CASSWGTPEAFF
cdr3_nt: TGTGCCAGCAGTTGGGGGACACCTGAAGCTTTCTTT

d_call: .
clone_size: .
cdr3_length: 14
v_call: TRBV29-1
j_call: TRBJ2-5
cdr3_aa: CSVDVDSIQETQYF
cdr3_nt: TGCAGCGTTGACGTGGACAGCATTCAAGAGACCCAGTACTTC

d_call: .
clone_size: .
cdr3_length: 12
v_call: TRBV5-1
j_call: TRBJ2-7
cdr3_aa: CASSLVLNEQYF
cdr3_nt: TGCGCCAGCAGCTTGGTACTAAACGAGCAGTACTTC

d_call: TRBD1
clone_size: .
cdr3_length: 14
v_call: TRBV19
j_call: TRBJ2-5
cdr3_aa: CASSVTDREDSQYF
cdr3_nt: TGTGCCAGTAGTGTCACGGACAGGGAGGATTCCCAGTACTTC

d_call: .
clone_size: .
cdr3_length: 15
v_call: TRBV25-1
j_call: TRBJ1-1
cdr3_aa: CASSVSGRGNTEAFF
cdr3_nt: TGTGCCAGCAGTGTGAGCGGCAGGGGGAACACTGAAGCTTTCTTT

d_call: .
clone_size: .
cdr3_length: 14
v_call: TRBV18
j_call: TRBJ1-3
cdr3_aa: CASSPNSSGNTIYF
cdr3_nt: TGTGCCAGCTCACCAAATTCTTCTGGAAACACCATATATTTT

d_call: TRBD1
clone_size: .
cdr3_length: 15
v_call: TRBV25-1
j_call: TRBJ1-4
cdr3_aa: CASRDTGQVNQKLFF
cdr3_nt: TGTGCCAGCAGAGATACGGGACAGGTTAATCAGAAACTGTTTTTT

d_call: .
clone_size: .
cdr3_length: 14
v_call: TRBV5-4
j_call: TRBJ2-3
cdr3_aa: CASSFESVGDTQYF
cdr3_nt: TGTGCCAGCAGCTTCGAATCCGTCGGAGATACGCAGTATTTT

d_call: TRBD1
clone_size: .
cdr3_length: 16
v_call: TRBV19
j_call: TRBJ1-5
cdr3_aa: CASSIRTGVSNQPQHF
cdr3_nt: TGTGCCAGTAGTATAAGGACAGGTGTTAGCAATCAGCCCCAGCATTTT

d_call: .
clone_size: few
cdr3_length: 15
v_call: TRBV4-1
j_call: TRBJ1-4
cdr3_aa: CASSQDGRTNEKLFF
cdr3_nt: TGCGCCAGCAGCCAAGACGGGAGGACTAATGAAAAACTGTTTTTT

d_call: TRBD1
clone_size: .
cdr3_length: 12
v_call: TRBV5-4
j_call: TRBJ1-1
cdr3_aa: CASSLGDSEAFF
cdr3_nt: TGTGCCAGCAGCTTGGGGGACAGTGAAGCTTTCTTT

d_call: .
clone_size: once
cdr3_length: 13
v_call: TRBV18
j_call: TRBJ1-2
cdr3_aa: CASSPLTRDGYTF
cdr3_nt: TGTGCCAGCTCACCGCTTACGCGGGATGGCTACACCTTC

d_call: TRBD1
clone_size: .
cdr3_length: 15
v_call: TRBV2
j_call: TRBJ1-4
cdr3_aa: CASQTGGTTNEKLFF
cdr3_nt: TGTGCCAGCCAGACAGGGGGAACGACTAATGAAAAACTGTTTTTT

d_call: .
clone_size: .
cdr3_length: 13
v_call: TRBV5-4
j_call: TRBJ1-2
cdr3_aa: CASSLGTEAGYTF
cdr3_nt: TGTGCCAGCAGCTTGGGTACGGAGGCTGGCTACACCTTC

d_call: TRBD1
clone_size: .
cdr3_length: 14
v_call: TRBV3-1/TRBV3-2
j_call: TRBJ1-6
cdr3_aa: CASRDRGVGSPLHF
cdr3_nt: TGTGCCAGCAGGGACAGGGGGGTTGGTTCACCCCTCCACTTT

d_call: TRBD1
clone_size: .
cdr3_length: 13
v_call: TRBV18
j_call: TRBJ1-6
cdr3_aa: CASLDRGDSPLHF
cdr3_nt: TGTGCCAGCTTGGACAGGGGTGATTCACCCCTCCACTTT

d_call: TRBD2
clone_size: .
cdr3_length: 15
v_call: TRBV9
j_call: TRBJ2-1
cdr3_aa: CASSVSGSPFPEQFF
cdr3_nt: TGTGCCAGCAGCGTTAGCGGGAGCCCCTTTCCGGAGCAGTTCTTC

d_call: .
clone_size: once
cdr3_length: 15
v_call: TRBV15
j_call: TRBJ2-2
cdr3_aa: CATSRSSLNTGELFF
cdr3_nt: TGTGCCACCAGCAGATCTTCTCTGAACACCGGGGAGCTGTTTTTT

d_call: .
clone_size: .
cdr3_length: 15
v_call: TRBV7-3
j_call: TRBJ1-1
cdr3_aa: CASSPPQRVGAEAFF
cdr3_nt: TGTGCCAGCAGCCCGCCCCAGAGGGTAGGCGCAGAGGCTTTCTTT

d_call: TRBD2
clone_size: .
cdr3_length: 15
v_call: TRBV9
j_call: TRBJ2-1
cdr3_aa: CASSVGTTGNNEQFF
cdr3_nt: TGTGCCAGCAGCGTCGGGACTACCGGGAACAATGAGCAGTTCTTC

d_call: TRBD1
clone_size: .
cdr3_length: 15
v_call: TRBV7-3
j_call: TRBJ2-1
cdr3_aa: CASSSGGGYYNEQFF
cdr3_nt: TGTGCCAGCAGCTCAGGGGGCGGGTACTACAATGAGCAGTTCTTC

d_call: TRBD2
clone_size: .
cdr3_length: 14
v_call: TRBV27
j_call: TRBJ2-7
cdr3_aa: CASSLAGGPYEQYF
cdr3_nt: TGTGCCAGCAGTTTAGCGGGGGGTCCCTACGAGCAGTACTTC